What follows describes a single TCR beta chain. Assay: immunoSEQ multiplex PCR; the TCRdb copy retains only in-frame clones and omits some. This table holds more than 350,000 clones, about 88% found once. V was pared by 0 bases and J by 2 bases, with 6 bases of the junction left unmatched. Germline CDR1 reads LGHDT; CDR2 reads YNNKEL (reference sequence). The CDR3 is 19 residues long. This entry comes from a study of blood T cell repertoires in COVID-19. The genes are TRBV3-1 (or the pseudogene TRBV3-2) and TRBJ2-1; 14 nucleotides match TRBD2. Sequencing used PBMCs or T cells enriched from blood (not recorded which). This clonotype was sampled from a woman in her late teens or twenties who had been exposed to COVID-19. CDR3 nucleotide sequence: TGTGCCAGCAGCCAAGAGGGACTAGCGGGGGCCGCCACCTACAATGAGCAGTTCTTC. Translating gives CASSQEGLAGAATYNEQFF.